The T cell receptor (beta chain) under discussion was sequenced for a study of cytomegalovirus exposure and HLA in healthy donors. Clones were read by immunoSEQ multiplex PCR, and TCRdb kept only the in-frame ones, dropping some. This table has roughly 250,000 clones, approximately 86% appearing once. CDR1 and CDR2 (germline): MNHNS, SASEGT. V shed 8 bases and J shed 5 bases, with 7 bases lying between them. CDR3 length: 10 amino acids. This rearrangement joins TRBV6-1 to TRBJ2-7; unclear D gene. This receptor was taken from a woman aged 25 to 39 in good health and CMV-seropositive. Sequenced material: PBMCs. CDR3 sequence (DNA): TGTGCCAGCCTGGAGAACGAGCAGTACTTC. It codes for CASLENEQYF.